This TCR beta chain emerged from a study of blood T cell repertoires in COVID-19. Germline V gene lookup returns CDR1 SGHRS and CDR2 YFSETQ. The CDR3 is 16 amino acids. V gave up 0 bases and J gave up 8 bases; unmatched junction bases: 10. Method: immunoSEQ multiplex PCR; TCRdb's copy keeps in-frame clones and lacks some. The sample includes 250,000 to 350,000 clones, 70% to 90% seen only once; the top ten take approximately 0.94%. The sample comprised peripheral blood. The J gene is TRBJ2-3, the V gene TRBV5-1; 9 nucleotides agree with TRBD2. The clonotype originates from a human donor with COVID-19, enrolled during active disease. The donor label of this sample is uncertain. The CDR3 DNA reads TGCGCCAGCAGCTTGGCGGCGGGAGGGTCTCGCGGTACGCAGTATTTT. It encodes CASSLAAGGSRGTQYF.